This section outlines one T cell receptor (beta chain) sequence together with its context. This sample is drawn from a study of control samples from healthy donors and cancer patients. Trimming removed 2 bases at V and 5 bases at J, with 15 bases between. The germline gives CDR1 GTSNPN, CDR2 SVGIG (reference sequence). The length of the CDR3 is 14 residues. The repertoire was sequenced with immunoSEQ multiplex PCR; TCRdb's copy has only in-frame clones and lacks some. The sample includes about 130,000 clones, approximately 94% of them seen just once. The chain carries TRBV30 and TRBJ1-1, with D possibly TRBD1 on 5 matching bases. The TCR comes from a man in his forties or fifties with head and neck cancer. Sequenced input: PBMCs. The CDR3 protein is CAWSLTRGGTEAFF. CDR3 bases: TGTGCCTGGAGTCTCACTCGCGGGGGGACTGAAGCTTTCTTT. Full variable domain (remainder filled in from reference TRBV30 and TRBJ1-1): SQTIHQWPATLVQPVGSPLSLECTVEGTSNPNLYWYRQAAGRGLQLLFYSVGIGQISSEVPQNLSASRPQDRQFILSSKKLLLSDSGFYLCAWSLTRGGTEAFFGQGTRLTVV.